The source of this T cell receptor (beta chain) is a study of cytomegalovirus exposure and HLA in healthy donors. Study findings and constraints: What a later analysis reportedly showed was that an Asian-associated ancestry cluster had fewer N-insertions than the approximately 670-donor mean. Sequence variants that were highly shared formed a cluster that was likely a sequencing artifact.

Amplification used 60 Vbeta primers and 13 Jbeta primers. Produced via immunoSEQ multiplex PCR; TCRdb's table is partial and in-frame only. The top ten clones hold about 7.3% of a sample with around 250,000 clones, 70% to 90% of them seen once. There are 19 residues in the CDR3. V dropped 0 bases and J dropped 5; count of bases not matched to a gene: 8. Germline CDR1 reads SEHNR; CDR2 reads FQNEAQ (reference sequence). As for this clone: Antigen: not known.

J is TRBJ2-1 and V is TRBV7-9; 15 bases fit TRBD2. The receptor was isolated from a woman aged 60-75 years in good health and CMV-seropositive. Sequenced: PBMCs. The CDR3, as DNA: TGTGCCAGCAGCTTAGCGGTTGGGACTAGCGGGAGGCCCCACAATGAGCAGTTCTTC. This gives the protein CASSLAVGTSGRPHNEQFF.